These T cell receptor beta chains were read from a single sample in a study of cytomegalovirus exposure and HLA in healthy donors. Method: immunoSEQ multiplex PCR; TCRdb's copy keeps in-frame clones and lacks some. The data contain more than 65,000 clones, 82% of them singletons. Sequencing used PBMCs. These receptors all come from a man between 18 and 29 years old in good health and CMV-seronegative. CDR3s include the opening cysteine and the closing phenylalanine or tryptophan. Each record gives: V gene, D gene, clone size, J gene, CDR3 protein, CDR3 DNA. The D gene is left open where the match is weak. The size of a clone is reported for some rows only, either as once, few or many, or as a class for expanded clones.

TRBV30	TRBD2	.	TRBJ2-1	CAWSVLGTSGTGQFF	TGTGCCTGGAGTGTATTGGGGACTAGCGGGACGGGGCAGTTCTTC
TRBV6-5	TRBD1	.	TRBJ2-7	CASSYRTGRYEQYF	TGTGCCAGCAGTTACCGGACAGGGAGGTACGAGCAGTACTTC
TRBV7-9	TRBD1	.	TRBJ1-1	CASSYLPQGHTEAFF	TGTGCCAGCAGCTACCTACCACAGGGGCACACTGAAGCTTTCTTT
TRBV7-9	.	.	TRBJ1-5	CASSYINQPQHF	TGTGCCAGCAGCTATATAAATCAGCCCCAGCATTTT
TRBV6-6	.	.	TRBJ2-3	CASSYERAVKTDTQYF	TGTGCCAGCAGTTACGAGAGAGCGGTTAAGACAGATACGCAGTATTTT
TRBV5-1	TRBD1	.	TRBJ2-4	CASSLFSLSAGGAKNIQYF	TGCGCCAGCAGCTTGTTCTCTTTGTCGGCAGGGGGCGCCAAAAACATTCAGTACTTC
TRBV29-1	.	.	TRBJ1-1	CSVKSGVNTEAFF	TGCAGCGTTAAATCCGGGGTAAACACTGAAGCTTTCTTT
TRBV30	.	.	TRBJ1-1	CAWEFRGGGTEAFF	TGTGCCTGGGAGTTCAGAGGTGGGGGGACTGAAGCTTTCTTT
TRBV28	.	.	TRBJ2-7	CASGSTTTYEQYF	TGTGCCAGCGGAAGCACAACTACCTACGAGCAGTACTTC
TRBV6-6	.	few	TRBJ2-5	CASSYEPINAGETQYF	TGTGCCAGCAGTTACGAACCCATAAACGCCGGGGAGACCCAGTACTTC
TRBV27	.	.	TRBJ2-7	CASSPSVDEQYF	TGTGCCAGCAGCCCCTCGGTCGACGAGCAGTACTTC
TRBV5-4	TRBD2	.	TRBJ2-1	CASSLLGGGAGEQFF	TGTGCCAGCAGCTTGTTGGGCGGGGGGGCCGGCGAGCAGTTCTTC
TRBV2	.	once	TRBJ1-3	CASSATAAGNTIYF	TGTGCCAGCAGTGCGACAGCCGCTGGAAACACCATATATTTT
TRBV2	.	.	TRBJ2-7	CATNSHESGQYF	TGTGCCACCAATTCACACGAGTCGGGGCAGTACTTC
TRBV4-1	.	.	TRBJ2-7	CASSHLSDGGEQYF	TGCGCCAGCAGCCACCTGTCGGACGGAGGCGAGCAGTACTTC
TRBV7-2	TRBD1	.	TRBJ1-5	CASSNRQGHQPQHF	TGTGCCAGCAGCAACCGACAGGGGCATCAGCCCCAGCATTTT
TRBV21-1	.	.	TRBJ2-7	CASSKEASGGSYEQYF	TGTGCCAGCAGCAAAGAGGCTAGCGGGGGGAGTTACGAGCAGTACTTC
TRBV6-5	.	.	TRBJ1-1	CASSKGGYTEAFF	TGTGCCAGCAGCAAGGGAGGATACACTGAAGCTTTCTTT
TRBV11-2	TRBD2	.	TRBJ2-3	CASSLELAVTDTQYF	TGTGCCAGCAGCTTAGAGCTAGCGGTCACAGATACGCAGTATTTT
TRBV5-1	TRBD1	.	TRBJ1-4	CASSGGQANEKLFF	TGCGCCAGCAGCGGGGGACAGGCGAATGAAAAACTGTTTTTT
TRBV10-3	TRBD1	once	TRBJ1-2	CAIRGTVGYGYTF	TGTGCCATCAGGGGGACAGTAGGCTATGGCTACACCTTC
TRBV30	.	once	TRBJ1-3	CAWSFSSGNTIYF	TGTGCCTGGAGTTTTTCGTCTGGAAACACCATATATTTT
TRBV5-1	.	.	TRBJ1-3	CASSADIFSGNTIYF	TGCGCCAGCAGCGCAGACATCTTCTCTGGAAACACCATATATTTT
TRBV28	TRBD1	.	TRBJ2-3	CASRHLWGQGTDTQYF	TGTGCCAGCAGACATCTTTGGGGACAGGGAACAGATACGCAGTATTTT
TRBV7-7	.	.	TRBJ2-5	CASSPYRVPQETQYF	TGTGCTAGCAGCCCATACAGGGTACCACAGGAGACCCAGTACTTC
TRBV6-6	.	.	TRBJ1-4	CASSYPPGQLNEKLFF	TGTGCCAGCAGTTACCCTCCCGGACAGCTTAATGAAAAACTGTTTTTT
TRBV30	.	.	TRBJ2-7	CAWNPGVGEQYF	TGTGCCTGGAACCCAGGGGTCGGCGAGCAGTACTTC
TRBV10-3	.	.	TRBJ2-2	CAISVYTNTGELFF	TGTGCCATCAGTGTTTATACGAACACCGGGGAGCTGTTTTTT
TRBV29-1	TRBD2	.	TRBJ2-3	CSVEKSGGAGDTQYF	TGCAGCGTTGAGAAAAGCGGGGGGGCTGGAGATACGCAGTATTTT
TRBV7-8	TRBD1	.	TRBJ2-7	CASSSPGQVAAYEQYF	TGTGCCAGCAGCTCCCCGGGACAGGTGGCCGCCTACGAGCAGTACTTC
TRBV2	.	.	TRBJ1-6	CASSELREGNSPLHF	TGTGCCAGCAGTGAACTCAGGGAAGGTAATTCACCCCTCCACTTT
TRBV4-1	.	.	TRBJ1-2	CASSQEDRRAYTF	TGCGCCAGCAGCCAAGAGGACAGACGGGCCTACACCTTC
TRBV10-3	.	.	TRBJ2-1	CAISEEDEQFF	TGTGCCATCAGTGAAGAGGATGAGCAGTTCTTC
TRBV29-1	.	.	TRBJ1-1	CSVDSRGNTEAFF	TGCAGCGTCGACTCCCGGGGGAACACTGAAGCTTTCTTT
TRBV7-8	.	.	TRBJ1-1	CASSPGVLAEAFF	TGTGCCAGCAGCCCGGGGGTTTTGGCTGAAGCTTTCTTT
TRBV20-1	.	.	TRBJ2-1	CSAPRRNEQFF	TGCAGTGCTCCAAGGAGGAATGAGCAGTTCTTC
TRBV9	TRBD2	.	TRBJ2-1	CASSVGGGAFNEQFF	TGTGCCAGCAGCGTGGGCGGGGGGGCCTTCAATGAGCAGTTCTTC
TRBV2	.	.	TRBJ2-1	CASSERGIFNEQFF	TGTGCCAGCAGTGAAAGGGGGATCTTCAATGAGCAGTTCTTC
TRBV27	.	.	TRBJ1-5	CASSLFPGYQPQHF	TGTGCCAGCAGTTTATTTCCGGGATATCAGCCCCAGCATTTT